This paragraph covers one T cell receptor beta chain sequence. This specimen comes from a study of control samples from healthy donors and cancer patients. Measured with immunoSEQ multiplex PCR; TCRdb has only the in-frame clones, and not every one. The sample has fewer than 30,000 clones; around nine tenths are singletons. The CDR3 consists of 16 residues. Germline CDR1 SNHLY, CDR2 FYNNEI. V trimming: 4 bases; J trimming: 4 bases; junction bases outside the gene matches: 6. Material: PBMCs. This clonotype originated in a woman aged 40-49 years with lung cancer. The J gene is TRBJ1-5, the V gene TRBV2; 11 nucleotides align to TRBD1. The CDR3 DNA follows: TGTGCCAGCAGTGGCGAGGACAGGGGGCTGAATCAGCCCCAGCATTTT. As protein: CASSGEDRGLNQPQHF.